This paragraph reports one T cell receptor (beta chain). This clonotype occurred once. There is no known antigen for this receptor. Base qualities are not at hand, and no much larger clone is one base apart. On its own, one read is weak support. CDR1 SGHRS and CDR2 YFSETQ are derived from the germline V gene. V is shortened by 2 bases, J by 3 bases, and the region joining them spans 14 bases. Its CDR3 holds 16 amino acids, cysteine through phenylalanine. CDR3 DNA only is kept here, 48 bases in frame from base 1. The data belong to a study of CD8 T cells in ankylosing spondylitis (TCRdb year 2017). General notes on the study: To find TCR variants linked to disease, the study profiled T cell receptor beta repertoires in ankylosing spondylitis patients and healthy donors. The whole study cohort included 108 healthy donors and under 30 ankylosing spondylitis patients. Peripheral blood was sampled, and synovial fluid was also collected from ankylosing spondylitis patients. What the work shows at the level of the full study, not this receptor alone: A CD8+ phenotype was shown by the disease-linked clones, which were found at relatively low frequencies in peripheral blood. Some motif variants were previously reported in synovial fluid and blood of reactive arthritis patients, suggesting common disease-initiation mechanisms. Significant enrichment of the disease-linked clones was reported in matched synovial fluid samples from ankylosing spondylitis patients. Blood from ankylosing spondylitis patients appeared to be characterized by a TCR beta motif composed of eight or nine highly homologous amino acid variants.

Reads for this sample came from an Illumina HiSeq 2500. Quantitative 5'-RACE with molecular barcodes was the method used to prepare the TCR beta libraries. On the study's bioinformatics: A new computational method, built on a probabilistic model of VDJ rearrangement, was used to identify disease-linked TCR variants. TCRdb redid the processing of the public reads, applying fastp at Q25 and MiXCR, and retained in-frame beta chains. CDR3 protein duplicates are merged, each entry listing the most common genes and DNA. The V and J calls, along with clone size, are taken from TCRdb and not from the paper's own processing. Across this sample there are approximately 440,000 distinct CDR3 sequences, with under 20% seen only once. About 0.94% of the sample goes to the ten largest clones.

Here the chain combines TRBV5-1 and TRBJ2-2, with an unclear D gene assignment. The origin of this receptor is a male donor with ankylosing spondylitis. What was sequenced was blood, either unsorted or a sorted T cell fraction (not recorded which). The DNA reads as follows: TGCGCCAGCAGCTTACGAACTACCCGCGACACCGGGGAGCTGTTTTTT. Its amino acids are CASSLRTTRDTGELFF.